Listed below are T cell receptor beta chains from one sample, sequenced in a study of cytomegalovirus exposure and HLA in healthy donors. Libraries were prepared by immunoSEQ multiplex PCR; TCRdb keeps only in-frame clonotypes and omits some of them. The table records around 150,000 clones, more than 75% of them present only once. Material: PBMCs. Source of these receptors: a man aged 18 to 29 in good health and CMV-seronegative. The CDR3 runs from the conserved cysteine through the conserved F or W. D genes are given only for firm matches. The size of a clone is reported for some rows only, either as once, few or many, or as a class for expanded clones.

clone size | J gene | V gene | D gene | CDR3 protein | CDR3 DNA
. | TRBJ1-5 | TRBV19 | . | CASSISLNQPQHF | TGTGCCAGTAGTATCAGTCTCAATCAGCCCCAGCATTTT
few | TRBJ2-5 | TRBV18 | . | CASSQGGRETQYF | TGTGCCAGCTCCCAGGGGGGCCGGGAGACCCAGTACTTC
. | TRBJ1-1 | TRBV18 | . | CASSPSGRVNTEAFF | TGTGCCAGCTCACCGTCGGGGAGAGTGAACACTGAAGCTTTCTTT
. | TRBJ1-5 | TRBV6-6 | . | CASTRQDRQPQHF | TGTGCCAGCACTCGGCAGGATCGCCAGCCCCAGCATTTT
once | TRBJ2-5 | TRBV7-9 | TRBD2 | CASSLASGSGVPQETQYF | TGTGCCAGCAGCTTAGCCTCCGGGAGCGGGGTGCCCCAAGAGACCCAGTACTTC
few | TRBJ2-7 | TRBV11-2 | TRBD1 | CASSFGTGGRYEQYF | TGTGCCAGCAGCTTCGGGACAGGGGGTAGGTACGAGCAGTACTTC
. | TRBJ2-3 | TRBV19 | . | CASSSASASTDTQYF | TGTGCCAGTAGTTCGGCCAGCGCGAGCACAGATACGCAGTATTTT
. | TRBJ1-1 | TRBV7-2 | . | CASSLAKVPGWHTEAFF | TGTGCCAGCAGCTTAGCGAAGGTTCCGGGATGGCACACTGAAGCTTTCTTT
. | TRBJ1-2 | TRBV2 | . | CASSMRVQYGYTF | TGTGCCAGCAGTATGAGGGTACAATACGGCTACACCTTC
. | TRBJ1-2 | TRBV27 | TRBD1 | CASSPTAGTGPGYTF | TGTGCCAGCAGTCCTACCGCGGGGACAGGGCCCGGCTACACCTTC
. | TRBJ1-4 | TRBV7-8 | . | CASSPGQRGGEKLFF | TGTGCCAGCAGCCCCGGACAGAGGGGAGGGGAAAAACTGTTTTTT
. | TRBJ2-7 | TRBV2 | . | CASLARLRTYEQYF | TGTGCCAGCTTAGCGAGACTTCGGACCTACGAGCAGTACTTC
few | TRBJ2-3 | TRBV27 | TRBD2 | CASSLTGLATDTQYF | TGTGCCAGCAGTTTAACGGGACTAGCGACAGATACGCAGTATTTT
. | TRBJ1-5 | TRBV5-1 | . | CASSLDRGNQPQHF | TGCGCCAGCAGCTTGGACAGGGGCAATCAGCCCCAGCATTTT
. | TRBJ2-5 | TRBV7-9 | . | CASSLSERETQYF | TGTGCCAGCAGCCTCTCGGAGCGGGAGACCCAGTACTTC
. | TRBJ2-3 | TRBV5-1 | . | CASSAGRNTDTQYF | TGCGCCAGCAGCGCGGGACGTAACACAGATACGCAGTATTTT
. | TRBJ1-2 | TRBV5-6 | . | CASSLPAGAGYTF | TGTGCCAGCAGCTTGCCGGCAGGGGCTGGCTACACCTTC
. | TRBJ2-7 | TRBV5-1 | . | CASSASGVLHEQYF | TGCGCCAGCAGCGCCTCAGGGGTTCTACACGAGCAGTACTTC
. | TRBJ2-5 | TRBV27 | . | CASSYLGTWAETQYF | TGTGCCAGCAGTTACCTCGGGACATGGGCAGAGACCCAGTACTTC
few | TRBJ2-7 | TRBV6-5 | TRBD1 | CASSKTGGPYEQYF | TGTGCCAGCAGTAAAACAGGGGGCCCCTACGAGCAGTACTTC
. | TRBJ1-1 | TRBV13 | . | CASSDGTTGRGTEAFF | TGTGCCAGCAGCGACGGCACGACCGGGAGGGGAACTGAAGCTTTCTTT
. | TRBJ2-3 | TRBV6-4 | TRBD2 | CASSKEAGAPTQYF | TGTGCCAGCAGTAAGGAAGCGGGAGCTCCTACGCAGTATTTT
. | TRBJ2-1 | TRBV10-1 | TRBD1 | CASSETGATDEQFF | TGCGCCAGCAGTGAGACAGGGGCTACGGATGAGCAGTTCTTC
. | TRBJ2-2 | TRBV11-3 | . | CASSLAPHVGQGFAGELFF | TGTGCCAGCAGCTTAGCCCCCCACGTGGGTCAGGGGTTTGCCGGGGAGCTGTTTTTT
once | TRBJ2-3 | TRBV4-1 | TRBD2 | CASSQDTGLAGGPDTQYF | TGCGCCAGCAGCCAAGATACGGGACTAGCGGGAGGGCCAGATACGCAGTATTTT
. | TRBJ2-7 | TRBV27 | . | CASSLYPVGAEQYF | TGTGCCAGCAGTTTATACCCCGTGGGGGCCGAGCAGTACTTC
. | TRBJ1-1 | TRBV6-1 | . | CASSGETDAATEAFF | TGTGCCAGCAGTGGAGAGACAGATGCTGCCACTGAAGCTTTCTTT
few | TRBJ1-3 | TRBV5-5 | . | CASSPATGSGNTIYF | TGTGCCAGCAGCCCGGCAACAGGGTCTGGAAACACCATATATTTT
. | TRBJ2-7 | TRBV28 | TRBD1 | CASRTDRPYEQYF | TGTGCCAGCAGAACGGACAGGCCCTACGAGCAGTACTTC
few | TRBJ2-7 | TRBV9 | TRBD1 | CASSEGSGTGEDEQYF | TGTGCCAGCAGCGAGGGATCCGGGACAGGGGAGGACGAGCAGTACTTC
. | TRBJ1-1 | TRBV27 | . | CASSIRRENTEAFF | TGTGCCAGCAGTATTCGACGGGAGAACACTGAAGCTTTCTTT
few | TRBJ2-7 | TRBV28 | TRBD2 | CASSGGGAWGRGALSYEQYF | TGTGCCAGCAGTGGGGGAGGGGCCTGGGGGCGGGGGGCACTCTCCTACGAGCAGTACTTC
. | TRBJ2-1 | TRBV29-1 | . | CSVARYNEQFF | TGCAGCGTTGCCCGTTACAATGAGCAGTTCTTC